Sequencing of this TCR beta chain was carried out in a study of blood T cells in healthy people across ages. Findings of the study overall: A roughly linear fall in TCR beta diversity per million T cells was seen with increasing age.

Each individual donor underwent a draw of about 9.1 milliliters of peripheral blood. Every sample gave at least 5.5 micrograms of total RNA when it was extracted. V gave up 3 bases and J gave up 0 bases, with 4 bases separating them. The germline V gene encodes CDR1 MNHEY and CDR2 SMNVEV (reference sequence). This CDR3 contains 13 residues. This clonotype was detected ten times or more. Its specificity is unknown. Sample-barcoded 5' priming and a J-beta primer mix drove a second PCR of 7 to 11 cycles. A single record per CDR3 protein comes from TCRdb applying MiXCR to the 5' RACE reads. Among some 760,000 distinct CDR3 sequences listed, 25% were seen once. These data were also filed under a second study, of T cells of mothers and their children. That work adds: Overlap ran slightly, non-significantly higher for related than unrelated mother-child pairs.

This clonotype was sampled from a boy between 10 and 17 years old in good health. The V and J genes are TRBV27 and TRBJ2-3, with D unresolved. The source material was blood. The CDR3 here is CASSFSSTDTQYF. The CDR3, as DNA: TGTGCCAGCAGTTTTAGTAGCACAGATACGCAGTATTTT.